This T cell receptor beta chain was found in a study of graft-versus-host responses after intestinal transplantation. The data were produced by immunoSEQ multiplex PCR, yet TCRdb's version contains in-frame clones alone and is incomplete. This table has over 100,000 clones, roughly 96% appearing once. Of note for this clone: Antigen unknown. Distinct nucleotide sequences in the sample also encode this CDR3.

CDR3 length: 11 amino acids. V gave up 3 bases and J gave up 2 bases, with 3 bases separating them. The germline V gene encodes CDR1 SGHDT and CDR2 YYEEEE. This sequence originates from a human donor who received an intestinal transplant. The sequences come from unstimulated CD8+ T cells sorted from spleen or lymph node cells, collected before intestinal transplant. The gene calls are TRBV5-6 and TRBJ2-7; no clear D. The CDR3 spells CASSSTYEQYF. The DNA of the CDR3 is TGTGCCAGCAGCTCCACCTACGAGCAGTACTTC.